This T cell receptor (beta chain) is from a study of tumor-infiltrating lymphocytes in primary liver carcinoma. Remarks on this clonotype: The junction differs from germline at one of its ends, possibly a read error.

Germline CDR1 reads SGHAT; CDR2 reads FQNNGV. CDR3 length equals 15 residues. Making TCR beta cDNA involved 400 to 600 ng total RNA and a constant-region primer. Amplification in three nested multiplex PCR rounds with slightly modified ARM-PCR gave rise to TCR beta libraries. For 10 cycles apiece, the opening two PCR rounds ran with TRBV1-TRBV30 forward primers and a C-beta reverse primer. MiXCR, run by TCRdb on the multiplex PCR reads, gives a single entry per CDR3 protein. The sample holds about 210,000 distinct CDR3 sequences, 65% seen once. Blood RNA was derived from unsorted whole blood, and germline DNA was extracted too.

The receptor comes from a woman aged 55 to 70 with primary liver carcinoma and hepatitis B virus infection. This chain joins TRBV11-2 and TRBJ2-1; 11 bases fit TRBD2. Sequenced sample: peripheral blood. The CDR3 protein is CTSSSHTVAGGLQFF. DNA for the CDR3: TGTACCAGCAGCTCCCATACCGTAGCGGGAGGGCTGCAGTTCTTC.